This T cell receptor beta chain comes out of a study of T cells after yellow fever vaccination (dated by TCRdb to the late 2010s). About the investigation overall: The SMART-Seq v4 Ultra Low Input RNA kit was used to prepare libraries from fractions with low cell numbers. Blood samples were taken at several timepoints before and after primary and secondary immunization, and bulk PBMC replicates and cell subsets were isolated. To follow T-cell clones before and after primary and booster YFV17D yellow fever vaccination, bulk TCR alpha and beta repertoires were sequenced over time. The cohort comprised two healthy male donors, one aged 18 to 30 and one aged 30 to 39 years. Study-level results and caveats: Compared with the primary T-cell response, the secondary T-cell response was faster but weaker, reaching its peak on day 5 rather than on day 15. A small fraction of clonotypes showed up in both the CD4 and CD8 compartments, probably as a result of convergent recombination. Computational filtering was required because FACS-sorted repertoires could contain abundant contaminating clonotypes from the bulk population. Because the study included only two donors, the extent to which the findings can be generalized is limited. Most clones expanded after primary vaccination were re-detected after the booster (96% of CD4 and around 86% of CD8), suggesting broad memory maintenance.

TCR cDNA was synthesized by 5'RACE template switching, which introduced a universal primer site and unique molecular identifiers. cDNA synthesis was primed from both the TCR alpha and TCR beta constant segments. Libraries were amplified in two PCR steps, with sample barcodes and sequencing adapters added in the second step. Libraries were sequenced on Illumina HiSeq 2500 (2x100 bp) or NovaSeq (2x150 bp). Concerning the study's data processing: Reads were demultiplexed and collapsed into UMI consensus sequences with MIGEC, and V(D)J alignment was performed with MiXCR. Vaccine-responding clonotypes were defined with edgeR using replicate PBMC samples, requiring FDR below 0.01 and a log2 fold change above 5 up to day 15. CD4 or CD8 identity was assigned to each bulk clonotype according to whether the clonotype was present at higher abundance in the sequenced CD4 repertoire or the sequenced CD8 repertoire. The public reads were run again by TCRdb, first through fastp at Q25 and then through MiXCR, and only productive beta chains were kept. One record per CDR3 amino acid sequence lists the most common genes and DNA. For this entry, the V and J calls and clone size follow TCRdb and not the study's own pipeline. The table for this sample lists tens of thousands of distinct CDR3 sequences; approximately 7% of them were counted only once. 37% of the sample is in the top ten clones.

At least ten counts were recorded for this clonotype. Its specific antigen is unknown. Base qualities are missing; no much larger clone stands one base away. The CDR3 measures 15 amino acids from cysteine to phenylalanine. Only the CDR3 region is kept as DNA, spanning 45 bases read in frame from base 1. A distance of 6 bases separates the germline ends of V and J, which lose 0 bases and 0 bases respectively. According to the germline V gene, CDR1 reads LGHNA and CDR2 reads YSLEER. The treatment or condition label here, explained by the study, means: live attenuated yellow fever vaccine strain. A standard Ficoll-Paque protocol was used to isolate PBMCs from peripheral blood. CD4 and CD8 T-cell fractions were isolated with Dynabeads CD4 and CD8 positive selection kits. TriZol was used to extract RNA from bulk PBMCs, from CD4 and CD8 fractions, and from dextramer-positive and dextramer-negative fractions.

Here the chain combines TRBV4-3 and TRBJ2-1; TRBD1 is perhaps the D gene, given 6 matching bases. The receptor was isolated from a young man who received the YFV17D yellow fever vaccine. The sequencing here drew on CD8+ T cells sorted from PBMCs, taken roughly 46 days after the first yellow fever vaccination. The nucleotide sequence is given as TGCGCCAGCAGCCAAGAAGGGGGCTCCTACAATGAGCAGTTCTTC. Translated, this gives CASSQEGGSYNEQFF.